Below are 18 T cell receptor beta chains sequenced from a single sample in a study of cytomegalovirus exposure and HLA in healthy donors. Both 60 Vbeta primers and 13 Jbeta primers went into the PCR. This table comes from immunoSEQ multiplex PCR, and its TCRdb copy is limited to in-frame clones, with some not included. The sample includes 150,000 to 200,000 clones, roughly four fifths of them seen just once. The sequencing input was PBMCs. The source is a man in his forties or fifties in good health and CMV-seropositive.

In this sample, this clone turned up once. Germline is not matched at one junction end, which may reflect a read error. The chain links TRBV7-7 to TRBJ1-6; 7 bases line up with TRBD1. The germline CDR1 and CDR2 sequences are SSHAT and FNYEAQ (reference sequence). There are 18 residues in the CDR3. The CDR3 DNA follows: TGTGCTAGCAGCTTACCCGACAGGGAGGTCACCTATAATTCACCCCTCCACTTT. It encodes CASSLPDREVTYNSPLHF.

Here the CDR3 reads CASLGHGELFF. CDR3 bases: TGTGCCAGCCTGGGGCACGGGGAGCTGTTTTTT. The chain couples TRBV6-5 to TRBJ2-2; a weak D match, TRBD1 (5 bases). Germline V lookup: CDR1 MNHEY, CDR2 SVGAGI. The length of the CDR3 is 11 residues. V lost 8 bases, J lost 7 bases, and 8 bases lay in between.

The DNA for the CDR3 is TGTGCCAGCAGCTTACCACAGGGGCCCTATGGCTACACCTTC. This translates into CASSLPQGPYGYTF. The V call is TRBV7-8, the J call TRBJ1-2; 7 bases fit TRBD1. Germline V gene sequence: CDR1 SGHVS, CDR2 FQNEAQ. V shed 2 bases, J shed 4 bases, and the junction held 4 bases outside the gene matches. This CDR3 has 14 amino acids.

The chain recombines TRBV7-2 with TRBJ2-1, with TRBD2 identical over 8 bases. The CDR3 length is 14 residues. The germline V gene encodes CDR1 SGHTA and CDR2 FQGNSA. V was clipped by 5 bases and J by 6 bases; unmatched bases: 6. The CDR3 loop reads CASSRGGLGNEQFF. The CDR3 DNA follows: TGTGCCAGCAGCCGGGGGGGCCTAGGCAATGAGCAGTTCTTC. Drawing the rest from reference TRBV7-2 and TRBJ2-1, the complete variable domain is GAGVSQSPSNKVTEKGKDVELRCDPISGHTALYWYRQSLGQGLEFLIYFQGNSAPDKSGLPSDRFSAERTGGSVSTLTIQRTQQEDSAVYLCASSRGGLGNEQFFGPGTRLTVL.

V gene TRBV6-1 combines with J gene TRBJ2-4; maybe TRBD1 (6 bases). V lost 3 bases and J 7 bases, leaving 19 bases between the germline ends. This CDR3 spans 16 amino acids. The germline V gene encodes CDR1 MNHNS and CDR2 SASEGT. The chain's CDR3 is CASSEQRTEGLNIQYF. CDR3 in DNA: TGTGCCAGCAGTGAGCAAAGGACAGAGGGATTGAACATTCAGTACTTC.

This chain joins TRBV18 and TRBJ1-1, with D perhaps matching TRBD1 (5 bases). Germline V gives CDR1 KGHSH, CDR2 LQKENI. CDR3 size: 12 residues. Trimming left V 5 bases short and J 1 base short, with 5 bases between. The CDR3 region is CASSTGNTEAFF. The CDR3 DNA is TGTGCCAGCTCAACAGGGAACACTGAAGCTTTCTTT. The full variable domain, completed using reference TRBV18 and TRBJ1-1, is NAGVMQNPRHLVRRRGQEARLRCSPMKGHSHVYWYRQLPEEGLKFMVYLQKENIIDESGMPKERFSAEFPKEGPSILRIQQVVRGDSAAYFCASSTGNTEAFFGQGTRLTVV.

This chain uses TRBV5-1 with TRBJ2-1; maybe TRBD2 (5 bases). CDR1 is SGHRS and CDR2 is YFSETQ in the germline V gene. V lost 0 bases and J 5 bases, leaving 12 bases between the germline ends. CDR3 size: 15 residues. CDR3 amino acids: CASSLVVSGNNEQFF. Written as DNA, the CDR3 is TGCGCCAGCAGCTTGGTGGTTTCGGGGAACAATGAGCAGTTCTTC.

The rearrangement uses TRBV19 and TRBJ2-3, with 11 positions matching TRBD2. This CDR3 comprises 16 residues. Losses at the gene ends were 3 bases for V and 3 bases for J; bases not matched to a gene: 5. Germline CDR1 reads LNHDA; CDR2 reads SQIVND (reference sequence). The CDR3 sequence: CASSIRLAGGTDTQYF. The CDR3 DNA reads TGTGCCAGTAGTATTCGGCTAGCGGGAGGAACAGATACGCAGTATTTT.

This clone was counted only a few times. The chain links TRBV27 to TRBJ2-1; 8 positions agree with TRBD2. The CDR3 has 17 residues. The ends lost 3 bases at V and 8 bases at J; junction bases unmatched: 15. The V gene's germline CDR1 is MNHEY and CDR2 SMNVEV (reference sequence). Here the CDR3 reads CASSFMVQGGRSYEQFF. DNA for the CDR3: TGTGCCAGCAGTTTCATGGTCCAGGGCGGGAGGTCCTATGAGCAGTTCTTC.

The chain uses TRBV5-4 and TRBJ2-5, with 13 positions matching TRBD2. V was pared by 3 bases and J by 5 bases, with 4 bases of the junction left unmatched. Germline-derived CDR1 and CDR2 are SGHNT and YYREEE (reference sequence). This CDR3 region has 15 residues. For the CDR3, the DNA is TGTGCCAGCAGCTCTGGACTAGCGGGAGTTGAGACCCAGTACTTC. Protein product: CASSSGLAGVETQYF.

The V call is TRBV7-9, the J call TRBJ2-1; TRBD2 matches 9 bases. Germline loops: CDR1 SEHNR, CDR2 FQNEAQ (reference sequence). The V and J ends lost 2 bases and 3 bases, in that order; junction bases with no gene match: 5. This CDR3 is 16 amino acids long. The CDR3 loop is CASSLPKREVYNEQFF. The CDR3 nucleotides read TGTGCCAGCAGCTTACCAAAGCGGGAGGTCTACAATGAGCAGTTCTTC.

This clone has more than one count but fewer than ten. V and J are TRBV10-3 and TRBJ1-3; the D is unclear. V lost 2 bases to trimming and J lost 2 bases, with 10 bases between them. Germline V CDR1 and CDR2: ENHRY, SYGVKD. This CDR3 spans 15 amino acids. The CDR3 DNA reads TGTGCCATCAGTGAGAGTCCAGAAGCTGGAAACACCATATATTTT. Protein sequence: CAISESPEAGNTIYF.

As DNA, the CDR3 is TGTGCCAGCAGCTTGCTACAAGAGACCCAGTACTTC. As protein: CASSLLQETQYF. The V and J genes are TRBV5-6 and TRBJ2-5, with D unresolved. V was trimmed by 1 base and J by 2 bases, leaving 3 bases between them. The germline V gene has CDR1 SGHDT and CDR2 YYEEEE. CDR3 length: 12 residues.

The chain has TRBV7-2 and TRBJ2-5; 8 bases map to TRBD1. Germline loops: CDR1 SGHTA, CDR2 FQGNSA. This CDR3 has 15 amino acids. The V and J ends lost 5 bases and 2 bases, in that order; junction bases with no gene match: 7. The CDR3 nucleotides read TGTGCCAGCAGCATGTGGACAGGGAGGCAAGAGACCCAGTACTTC. This encodes CASSMWTGRQETQYF. Filled out from reference TRBV7-2 and TRBJ2-5, the complete variable domain reads GAGVSQSPSNKVTEKGKDVELRCDPISGHTALYWYRQSLGQGLEFLIYFQGNSAPDKSGLPSDRFSAERTGGSVSTLTIQRTQQEDSAVYLCASSMWTGRQETQYFGPGTRLLVL.

V usage is TRBV9 and J usage is TRBJ2-2; 7 nucleotides line up with TRBD1. Trimming cost V 0 bases and J 15 bases; bases outside gene matches: 5. Germline V CDR1 and CDR2: SGDLS, YYNGEE. The CDR3 sequence is 12 residues long. CDR3 in amino acids: CASSVEQGKVFF. CDR3 nucleotides: TGTGCCAGCAGCGTAGAACAGGGGAAGGTGTTTTTT.

The chain joins TRBV6-6 to TRBJ2-1; tentatively, D is TRBD2 (7 bases). V was pared by 3 bases and J by 4 bases, with 16 bases between. Per germline, CDR1 MNHNY and CDR2 SVGAGI (reference sequence). The CDR3 spans 16 residues. This CDR3 is CASSYPGAGAYNEQFF. CDR3 sequence (DNA): TGTGCCAGCAGTTATCCGGGGGCGGGGGCTTACAATGAGCAGTTCTTC.

The rearrangement uses TRBV4-1 and TRBJ1-3; no clear D gene. V lost 1 base and J lost 2, with 9 bases in between. This CDR3 is 15 amino acids long. Germline V gene sequence: CDR1 MGHRA, CDR2 YSYEKL. For the CDR3, the DNA is TGCGCCAGCAGCCAAGGTCCCAGTACTGGAAACACCATATATTTT. The encoded protein is CASSQGPSTGNTIYF.

This clone was seen more than once but under ten times. This sequence joins TRBV7-6 and TRBJ1-1, with D maybe TRBD1 (5 bases). Trimming shortened V by 0 bases and J by 2 bases, and 10 bases separated the two germline ends. This CDR3 contains 15 residues. In germline, CDR1 is SGHVS, CDR2 FNYEAQ. Written as DNA, the CDR3 is TGTGCCAGCAGCTTAGCAGGGGAGGGAAACACTGAAGCTTTCTTT. It is translated as CASSLAGEGNTEAFF.